The rows below give T cell receptor beta chains drawn from one sample of a study of blood T cells in healthy people across ages. Each CDR3 protein is one row after TCRdb ran MiXCR on the 5' RACE reads. The table has 550,000 to 650,000 distinct CDR3 sequences, roughly a quarter seen once. A further study also used this sample, focusing on T cells of mothers and their children.

The sample consisted of blood. Receptor source: a boy aged 2 to 10 in good health. The CDR3 runs from the conserved cysteine through the conserved F or W. A D gene is named only where the DNA matches it firmly. The size field is filled for only some rows; it gives once, few, many or a size class.

>NA|TRBV16|TRBJ1-1|few
TGTGCCAGCAGCCAAGTCCTACTCGGGGCTGAAGCTTTCTTT
CASSQVLLGAEAFF
>TRBD2|TRBV10-3|TRBJ2-1|few
TGTGCCATCAGTGAGTCCTCCGCGGGAGGGTACAATGAGCAGTTCTTC
CAISESSAGGYNEQFF
>TRBD1|TRBV4-3|TRBJ1-2|NA
TGCGCCAGCAGCGCTCCGGGACAGGGTCTAGGTACTATGGGCTACACCTTC
CASSAPGQGLGTMGYTF
>NA|TRBV12-3/TRBV12-4|TRBJ2-5|NA
TGTGCCAGCAGCAAAACCGGGACTCACAAACGGGAGACCCAGTACTTC
CASSKTGTHKRETQYF
>NA|TRBV3-1|TRBJ2-1|few
TGTGCCAGCACTCCCATGGGCTCCTCCTACAATGAGCAGTTCTTC
CASTPMGSSYNEQFF
>NA|TRBV5-1|TRBJ2-5|many
TGCGCCAGCAAGTCCCGTGGGGAGACCCAGTACTTC
CASKSRGETQYF
>NA|TRBV29-1|TRBJ2-7|few
TGCAGCGTTGAAGATCGGGCCAATCCCTTTAGCTCCTACGAGCAGTACTTC
CSVEDRANPFSSYEQYF
>TRBD1|TRBV12-3/TRBV12-4|TRBJ2-7|NA
TGTGCCAGCAGTTTAGCGCGGGGACAGGCCTACGAGCAGTACTTC
CASSLARGQAYEQYF
>TRBD2|TRBV7-2|TRBJ2-7|NA
TGTGCCAGCAGCTTAGATGGGGGGGGCTCCTACGAGCAGTACTTC
CASSLDGGGSYEQYF
>TRBD1|TRBV2|TRBJ2-1|few
TGTGCCAGCACTTTGGACAGGGTTGGTGAGCAGTTCTTC
CASTLDRVGEQFF
>TRBD1|TRBV30|TRBJ2-7|few
TGTGCCTGGAAAAAACCCGACAGGGTCGGATACGAGCAGTACTTC
CAWKKPDRVGYEQYF
>NA|TRBV11-2|TRBJ1-4|NA
TGTGCCAGCAGCCCCTTCGGGAAGGAAAAACTGTTTTTT
CASSPFGKEKLFF
>NA|TRBV12-3/TRBV12-4|TRBJ2-5|NA
TGTGCCAGCAGTCTCCTACAGGGAAAAGAGACCCAGTACTTC
CASSLLQGKETQYF
>NA|TRBV27|TRBJ2-5|NA
TGTGCCAGCAAATCGCGGGCAGGGGAGACCCAGTACTTC
CASKSRAGETQYF
>NA|TRBV5-1|TRBJ2-7|NA
TGCGCCAGCAGCTTGTACGAGTCCGCGGGGACCTACGAGCAGTACTTC
CASSLYESAGTYEQYF
>TRBD1|TRBV24-1|TRBJ2-3|once
TGTGCCACCAGGAAGACAGGGGAGAGCACAGATACGCAGTATTTT
CATRKTGESTDTQYF
>NA|TRBV28|TRBJ2-5|NA
TGTGCCAGCAGTTTTTTCCACGAGAGCTCCTACGCGCAGTACTTC
CASSFFHESSYAQYF
>NA|TRBV7-3|TRBJ2-5|many
TGTGCCAGCAGCTCGGGACCAGACGGGACCCAGTACTTC
CASSSGPDGTQYF
>TRBD1|TRBV27|TRBJ2-5|NA
TGTGCCAGTAGTTCTGCAGGGGGTGGAGAGACCCAGTACTTC
CASSSAGGGETQYF
>TRBD2|TRBV7-2|TRBJ2-1|once
TGTGCCAGCAGCTTTTTGGCTAGCGGGAGGGGGGGGAATGAGCAGTTCTTC
CASSFLASGRGGNEQFF
>TRBD2|TRBV20-1|TRBJ2-7|few
TGCAGTGCCTTTAGCGGGGGGCTTACCTACGAGCAGTACTTC
CSAFSGGLTYEQYF
>NA|TRBV6-1|TRBJ1-2|few
TGTGCCAGCAGCAGGAGGCGCTTCGGGGCCGCTAACTATGGCTACACCTTC
CASSRRRFGAANYGYTF
>NA|TRBV5-1|TRBJ2-2|few
TGCGCCAGCGCGGTGGGGGAGGAGCTGTTTTTT
CASAVGEELFF
>NA|TRBV6-2/TRBV6-3|TRBJ2-1|many
TGTGCCAGCAGTTGGGCCGGGCATGAGCAGTTCTTC
CASSWAGHEQFF
>NA|TRBV7-2|TRBJ2-7|NA
TGTGCCAGCAGCCGTTTCAACAGGGTCGACCTCTCCGAGCAGTACTTC
CASSRFNRVDLSEQYF
>NA|TRBV6-4|TRBJ2-1|many
TGTGCCAGCAGTGACAGGGCCTCCAATGAGCAGTTCTTC
CASSDRASNEQFF
>TRBD2|TRBV20-1|TRBJ2-2|NA
TGCAGTGCTAGATCCCGGGGGGACGTCGGGGAGCTGTTTTTT
CSARSRGDVGELFF
>TRBD2|TRBV28|TRBJ2-5|NA
TGTGCCAGCAGTTTAGAGTGGACTAGCGGGAGCCTGGTCATGGTGACCCAGTACTTC
CASSLEWTSGSLVMVTQYF
>NA|TRBV3-1|TRBJ1-1|NA
TGTGCCAGCAGCCAAGTGGTGAACACTGAAGCTTTCTTT
CASSQVVNTEAFF
>NA|TRBV5-1|TRBJ1-3|NA
TGCGCCAGCAGCTTGGGGGGTAACGGAAACACCATATATTTT
CASSLGGNGNTIYF
>TRBD2|TRBV20-1|TRBJ2-1|NA
TGCAGCCAGACTAGCGGGAGGGAGGGGCAGTTCTTC
CSQTSGREGQFF
>TRBD1|TRBV5-1|TRBJ1-1|NA
TGCGCCAGCAGAAGAACCGGGACAGGGAACACTGAAGCTTTCTTT
CASRRTGTGNTEAFF
>TRBD1|TRBV6-1|TRBJ2-4|NA
TGTGCCAGCAGTCCCGGGACAGGTGCGGCCAAAAACATTCAGTACTTC
CASSPGTGAAKNIQYF
>NA|TRBV27|TRBJ1-1|NA
TGTGCCAGCAGAGATCTGCGTGAAGCTTTCTTT
CASRDLREAFF
>TRBD2|TRBV20-1|TRBJ2-7|NA
TGCAGTATAACAAGCGGGAGGGTCGACGAGCAGTACTTC
CSITSGRVDEQYF
>NA|TRBV4-2|TRBJ1-2|NA
TGTGCCAGCAGCCACCGGGGCCCTTATGGCTACACCTTC
CASSHRGPYGYTF
>NA|TRBV6-2/TRBV6-3|TRBJ2-5|many
TGTGCCAGCAGTTACGTCGTCGAAGGGGGAGAGACCCAGTACTTC
CASSYVVEGGETQYF
>NA|TRBV20-1|TRBJ1-5|NA
TGCAGTGCCGTACCCACAGGGATCCTTGGGGTTCAGCATTTT
CSAVPTGILGVQHF
>NA|TRBV29-1|TRBJ2-3|NA
TGCAGCGTTGAAGACTCGGGAAAGGTAACAGATACGCAGTATTTT
CSVEDSGKVTDTQYF
>NA|TRBV6-1|TRBJ2-1|NA
TGTGCCAGCAGCGAATTCAAAGGCCCCTACAATGAGCAGTTCTTC
CASSEFKGPYNEQFF
>NA|TRBV27|TRBJ2-7|few
TGTGCCAGCAGGCGACTAGATTTATACGAGCAGTACTTC
CASRRLDLYEQYF
>TRBD1|TRBV7-9|TRBJ1-4|NA
TGTGCCAGCAGCTGGGACAGGGTCAATGAAAAACTGTTTTTT
CASSWDRVNEKLFF
>NA|TRBV6-5|TRBJ1-2|NA
TGTGCCAGCAGGAGGGCCTATGGCTACACCTTC
CASRRAYGYTF
>TRBD2|TRBV20-1|TRBJ2-1|few
TGCAGTGCTACCAGCGGGATAGATGAGCAGTTCTTC
CSATSGIDEQFF
>NA|TRBV12-3/TRBV12-4|TRBJ2-7|NA
TGTGCCAGCAGTCGGACGGAGGGAATGCTCGAGCAGTACTTC
CASSRTEGMLEQYF
>NA|TRBV7-9|TRBJ2-5|few
TGTGCCAGCAGCTTCGAATTATGGGACGGATCGTACCAAGAGACCCAGTACTTC
CASSFELWDGSYQETQYF
>NA|TRBV6-2/TRBV6-3|TRBJ2-1|NA
TGTGCCAGCAGTTACGGGCCACCGTCCCCATACGGTGAGCAGTTCTTC
CASSYGPPSPYGEQFF
>NA|TRBV24-1|TRBJ2-3|NA
TGTGCCACCAGTGATTTGAATACCCACCCTTGGAAGCAGTATTTT
CATSDLNTHPWKQYF
>TRBD2|TRBV12-3/TRBV12-4|TRBJ2-3|NA
TGTGCCAGCAGTTCCCGACTAGCGGGAGAGGAAAATACGCAGTATTTT
CASSSRLAGEENTQYF
>TRBD1|TRBV5-1|TRBJ1-1|NA
TGCGCCAGCAGCCTTGACAGGGCGATTCCTGAAGCTTTCTTT
CASSLDRAIPEAFF